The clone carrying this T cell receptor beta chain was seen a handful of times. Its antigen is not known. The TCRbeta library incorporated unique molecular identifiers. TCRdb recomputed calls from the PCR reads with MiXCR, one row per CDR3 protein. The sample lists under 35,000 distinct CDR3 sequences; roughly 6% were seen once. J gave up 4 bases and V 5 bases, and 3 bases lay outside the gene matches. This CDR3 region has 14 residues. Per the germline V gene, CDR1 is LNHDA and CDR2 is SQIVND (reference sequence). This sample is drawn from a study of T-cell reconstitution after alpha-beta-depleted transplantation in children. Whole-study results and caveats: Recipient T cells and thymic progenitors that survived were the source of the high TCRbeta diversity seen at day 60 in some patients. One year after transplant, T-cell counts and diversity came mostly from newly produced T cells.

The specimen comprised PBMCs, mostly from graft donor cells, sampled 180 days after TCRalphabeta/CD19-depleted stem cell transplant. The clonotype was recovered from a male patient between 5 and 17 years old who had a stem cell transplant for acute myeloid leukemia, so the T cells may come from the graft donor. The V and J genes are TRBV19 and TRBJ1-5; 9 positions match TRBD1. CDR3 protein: CASSETGGNQPQHF. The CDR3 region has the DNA TGTGCCAGTAGTGAGACAGGGGGGAATCAGCCCCAGCATTTT. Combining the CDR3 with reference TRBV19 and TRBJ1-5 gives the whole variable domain DGGITQSPKYLFRKEGQNVTLSCEQNLNHDAMYWYRQDPGQGLRLIYYSQIVNDFQKGDIAEGYSVSREKKESFPLTVTSAQKNPTAFYLCASSETGGNQPQHFGDGTRLSIL.